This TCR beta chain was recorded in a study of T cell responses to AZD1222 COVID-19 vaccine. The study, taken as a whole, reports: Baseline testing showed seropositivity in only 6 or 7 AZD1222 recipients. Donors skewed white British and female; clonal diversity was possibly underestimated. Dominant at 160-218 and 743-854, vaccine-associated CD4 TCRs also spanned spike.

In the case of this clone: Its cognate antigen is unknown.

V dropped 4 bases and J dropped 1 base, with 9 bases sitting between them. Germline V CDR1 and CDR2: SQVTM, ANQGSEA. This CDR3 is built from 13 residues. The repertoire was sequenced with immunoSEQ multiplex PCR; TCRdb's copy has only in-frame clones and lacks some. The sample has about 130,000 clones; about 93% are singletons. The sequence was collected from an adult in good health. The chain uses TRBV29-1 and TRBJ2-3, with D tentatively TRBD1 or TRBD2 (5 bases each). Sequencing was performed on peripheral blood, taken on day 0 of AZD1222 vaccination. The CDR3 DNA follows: TGCAGCGTTGGGCAGGGAGGCACAGATACGCAGTATTTT. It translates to CSVGQGGTDTQYF.